This TCR beta chain originates from a study of tumor-infiltrating lymphocytes in primary liver carcinoma. About the research overall: Men and women, 30 to 69 years of age, made up the patients. Every sample contained roughly 3.65 to 8 million productive TCRbeta reads, and these numbers were similar from one tissue type to another.

The approximately 20-31 mg bulk tissue piece was not sorted before simultaneous RNA and DNA extraction. Patients underwent surgical resection for primary liver carcinoma. Findings and caveats of the study: Among top clones, only about 8-25% appeared in all five tumor regions.

Production of TCR beta cDNA used roughly 0.55 ug total RNA together with a constant-region primer. TCR beta libraries came from three nested multiplex PCR rounds using slightly modified ARM-PCR. The first two PCR rounds used TRBV1-TRBV30 forward primers with a C-beta reverse primer, roughly 10 cycles each. TCRdb reanalysed the multiplex PCR reads using MiXCR and keeps one entry per CDR3 protein. The data hold about 43,000 distinct CDR3 sequences, with over 70% observed a single time. Germline V gene lookup returns CDR1 SGHRS and CDR2 YFSETQ. The CDR3 extends over 14 amino acids. This clonotype was detected only a few times. Its cognate antigen is unknown. It may be a read error: a sequence one base away is much more abundant.

Sequencing was performed on liver tumor tissue from sampling region 2. Subset given: tumor region T2, inferior pole. The TCR originated in a man in his forties with primary liver carcinoma and hepatitis B virus infection. The chain recombines TRBV5-1 with TRBJ2-3, with TRBD1 matching 7 bases. The chain's CDR3 is CASSLGQGSDTQCF. CDR3 bases: TGCGCCAGCAGCTTGGGACAGGGCTCAGATACGCAGTGTTTT.